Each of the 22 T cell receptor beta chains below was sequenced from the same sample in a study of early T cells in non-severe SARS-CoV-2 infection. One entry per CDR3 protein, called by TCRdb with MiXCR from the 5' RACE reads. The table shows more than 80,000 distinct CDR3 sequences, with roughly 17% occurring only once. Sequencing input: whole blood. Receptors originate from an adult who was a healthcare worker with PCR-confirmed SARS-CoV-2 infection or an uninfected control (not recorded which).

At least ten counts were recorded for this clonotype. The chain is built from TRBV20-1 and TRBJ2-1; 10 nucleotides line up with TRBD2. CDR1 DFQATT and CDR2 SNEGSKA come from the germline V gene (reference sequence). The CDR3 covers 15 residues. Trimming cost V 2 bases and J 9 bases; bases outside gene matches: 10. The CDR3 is CSARRRSGGAGEQFF. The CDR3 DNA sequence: TGCAGTGCTAGACGAAGGAGCGGGGGGGCCGGTGAGCAGTTCTTC.

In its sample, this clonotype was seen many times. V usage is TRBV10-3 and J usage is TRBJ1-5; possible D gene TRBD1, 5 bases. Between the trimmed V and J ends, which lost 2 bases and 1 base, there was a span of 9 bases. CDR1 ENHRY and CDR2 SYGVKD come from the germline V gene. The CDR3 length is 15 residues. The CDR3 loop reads CAISEEGNSNQPQHF. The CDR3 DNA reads TGTGCCATCAGTGAGGAGGGGAACAGCAATCAGCCCCAGCATTTT.

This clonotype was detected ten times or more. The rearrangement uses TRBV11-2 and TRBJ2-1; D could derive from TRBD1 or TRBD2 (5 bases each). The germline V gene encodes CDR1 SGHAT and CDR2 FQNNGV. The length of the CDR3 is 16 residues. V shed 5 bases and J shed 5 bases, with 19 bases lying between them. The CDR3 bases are TGTGCCAGCAGCCACCGGGACCGCTACCCAGACAATGAGCAGTTCTTC. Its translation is CASSHRDRYPDNEQFF.

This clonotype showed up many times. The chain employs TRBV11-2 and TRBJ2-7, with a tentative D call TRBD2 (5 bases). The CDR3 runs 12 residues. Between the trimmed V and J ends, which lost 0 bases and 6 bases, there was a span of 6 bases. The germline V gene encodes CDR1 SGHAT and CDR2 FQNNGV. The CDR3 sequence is CASSLDGSEQYF. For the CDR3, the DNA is TGTGCCAGCAGCTTAGATGGGAGCGAGCAGTACTTC.

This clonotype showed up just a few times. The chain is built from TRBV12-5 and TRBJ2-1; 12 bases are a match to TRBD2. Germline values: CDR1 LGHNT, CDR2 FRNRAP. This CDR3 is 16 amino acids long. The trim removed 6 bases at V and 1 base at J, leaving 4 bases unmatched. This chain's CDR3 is CASGLGLAGSYNEQFF. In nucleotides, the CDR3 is TGTGCTAGTGGCCTGGGACTAGCGGGTTCCTACAATGAGCAGTTCTTC.

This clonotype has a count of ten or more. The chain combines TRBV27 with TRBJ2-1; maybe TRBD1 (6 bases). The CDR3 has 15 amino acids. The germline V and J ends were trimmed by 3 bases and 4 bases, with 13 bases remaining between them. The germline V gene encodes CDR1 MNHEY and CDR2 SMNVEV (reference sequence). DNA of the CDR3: TGTGCCAGCAGTTTTCGAAGGGACACATACAATGAGCAGTTCTTC. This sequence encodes CASSFRRDTYNEQFF.

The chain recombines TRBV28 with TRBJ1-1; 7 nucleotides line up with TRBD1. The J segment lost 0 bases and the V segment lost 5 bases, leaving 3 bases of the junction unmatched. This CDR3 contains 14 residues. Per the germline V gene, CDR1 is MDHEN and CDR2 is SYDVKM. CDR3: CASSGGQLNTEAFF. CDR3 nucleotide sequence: TGTGCCAGCAGTGGGGGACAGTTGAACACTGAAGCTTTCTTT.

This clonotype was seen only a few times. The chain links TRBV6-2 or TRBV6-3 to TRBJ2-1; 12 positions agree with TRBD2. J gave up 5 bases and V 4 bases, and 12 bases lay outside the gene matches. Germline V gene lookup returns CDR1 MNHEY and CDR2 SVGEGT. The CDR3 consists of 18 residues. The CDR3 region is CASSSLPKTSGGHNEQFF. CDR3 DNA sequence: TGTGCCAGCAGTTCCCTCCCGAAGACTAGCGGGGGACACAATGAGCAGTTCTTC.

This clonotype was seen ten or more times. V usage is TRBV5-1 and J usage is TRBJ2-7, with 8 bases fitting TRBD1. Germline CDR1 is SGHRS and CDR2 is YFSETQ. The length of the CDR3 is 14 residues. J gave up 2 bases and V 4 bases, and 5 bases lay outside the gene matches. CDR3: CASSHDRGPYEQYF. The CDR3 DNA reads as TGCGCCAGCAGCCATGACAGGGGCCCCTACGAGCAGTACTTC.

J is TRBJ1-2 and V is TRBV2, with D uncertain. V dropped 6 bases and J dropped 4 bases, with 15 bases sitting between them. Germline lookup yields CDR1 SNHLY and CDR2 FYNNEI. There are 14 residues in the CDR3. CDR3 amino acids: CASSGRGLAYGYTF. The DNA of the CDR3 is TGTGCCAGCAGCGGACGGGGTCTTGCCTATGGCTACACCTTC.

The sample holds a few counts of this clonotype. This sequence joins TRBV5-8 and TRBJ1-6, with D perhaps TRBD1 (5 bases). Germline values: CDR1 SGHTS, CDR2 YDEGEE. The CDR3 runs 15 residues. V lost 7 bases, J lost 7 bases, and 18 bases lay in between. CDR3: CASYDTGAANSPLHF. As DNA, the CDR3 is TGTGCCAGCTATGATACCGGGGCAGCCAATTCACCCCTCCACTTT.

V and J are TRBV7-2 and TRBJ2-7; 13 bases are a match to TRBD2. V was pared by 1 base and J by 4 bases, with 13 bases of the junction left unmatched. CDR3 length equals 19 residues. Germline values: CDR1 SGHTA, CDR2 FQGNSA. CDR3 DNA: TGTGCCAGCAGCTTAGTTCCGCTACTAGCGGGAGGGCCGGGGTACGAGCAGTACTTC. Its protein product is CASSLVPLLAGGPGYEQYF.

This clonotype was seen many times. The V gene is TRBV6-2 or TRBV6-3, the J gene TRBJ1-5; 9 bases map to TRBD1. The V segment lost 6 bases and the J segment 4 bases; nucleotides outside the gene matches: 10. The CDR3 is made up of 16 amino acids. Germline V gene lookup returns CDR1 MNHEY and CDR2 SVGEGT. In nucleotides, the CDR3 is TGTGCCAGCAGGCAAACCAGGACAGGGGAAAATCAGCCCCAGCATTTT. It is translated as CASRQTRTGENQPQHF.

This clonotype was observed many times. The CDR3 DNA reads as TGTGCCACCAGTGGACAGGGAGAGGACTATGGCTACACCTTC. This codes for CATSGQGEDYGYTF. The chain is built from TRBV24-1 and TRBJ1-2; 7 bases align to TRBD1. CDR1 and CDR2 from the germline V gene are KGHDR and SFDVKD. The CDR3 covers 14 residues. V was pared by 5 bases and J by 3 bases, with 5 bases of the junction left unmatched.

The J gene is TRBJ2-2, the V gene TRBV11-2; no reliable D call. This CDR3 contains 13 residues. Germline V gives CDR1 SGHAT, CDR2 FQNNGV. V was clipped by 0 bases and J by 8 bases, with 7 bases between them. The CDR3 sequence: CASSLDLYGELFF. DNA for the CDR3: TGTGCCAGCAGCTTAGATCTATATGGGGAGCTGTTTTTT.

CDR3 sequence reads: CSVGWGFNQPQHF. In DNA, the CDR3 is TGCAGCGTTGGGTGGGGATTCAATCAGCCCCAGCATTTT. The genes are TRBV29-1 and TRBJ1-5; unclear D gene. There are 13 residues in the CDR3. Trimming removed 4 bases from V and 3 bases from J, with 10 bases in between. Germline CDR1 reads SQVTM; CDR2 reads ANQGSEA.

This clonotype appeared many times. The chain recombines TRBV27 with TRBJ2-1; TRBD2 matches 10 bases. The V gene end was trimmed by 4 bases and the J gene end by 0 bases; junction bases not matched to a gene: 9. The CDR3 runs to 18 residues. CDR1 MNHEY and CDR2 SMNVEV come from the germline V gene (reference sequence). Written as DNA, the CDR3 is TGTGCCAGCAGTTCAGCCTGGACTAGCGGACCCTCCTACAATGAGCAGTTCTTC. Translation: CASSSAWTSGPSYNEQFF.

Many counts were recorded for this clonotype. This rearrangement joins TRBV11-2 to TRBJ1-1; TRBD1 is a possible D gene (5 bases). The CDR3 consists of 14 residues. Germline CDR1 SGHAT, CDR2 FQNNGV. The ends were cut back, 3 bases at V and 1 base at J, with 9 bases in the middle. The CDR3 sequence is CASSFRGKNTEAFF. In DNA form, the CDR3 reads TGTGCCAGCAGCTTCCGGGGGAAGAACACTGAAGCTTTCTTT. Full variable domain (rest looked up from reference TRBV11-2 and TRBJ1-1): EAGVAQSPRYKIIEKRQSVAFWCNPISGHATLYWYQQILGQGPKLLIQFQNNGVVDDSQLPKDRFSAERLKGVDSTLKIQPAKLEDSAVYLCASSFRGKNTEAFFGQGTRLTVV.

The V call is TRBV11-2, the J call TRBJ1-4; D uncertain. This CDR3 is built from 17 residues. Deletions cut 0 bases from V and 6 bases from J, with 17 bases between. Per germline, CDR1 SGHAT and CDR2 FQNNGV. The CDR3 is CASSLEVATLGDEKLFF. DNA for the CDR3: TGTGCCAGCAGCTTAGAAGTGGCAACTCTGGGAGATGAAAAACTGTTTTTT. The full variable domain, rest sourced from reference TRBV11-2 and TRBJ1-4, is EAGVAQSPRYKIIEKRQSVAFWCNPISGHATLYWYQQILGQGPKLLIQFQNNGVVDDSQLPKDRFSAERLKGVDSTLKIQPAKLEDSAVYLCASSLEVATLGDEKLFFGSGTQLSVL.

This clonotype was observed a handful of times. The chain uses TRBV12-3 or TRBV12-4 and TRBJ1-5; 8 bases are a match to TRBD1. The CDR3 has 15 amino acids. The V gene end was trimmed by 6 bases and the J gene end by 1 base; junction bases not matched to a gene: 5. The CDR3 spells CASSRDRGSNQPQHF. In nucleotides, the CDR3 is TGTGCCAGCAGCCGTGACAGGGGAAGCAATCAGCCCCAGCATTTT.

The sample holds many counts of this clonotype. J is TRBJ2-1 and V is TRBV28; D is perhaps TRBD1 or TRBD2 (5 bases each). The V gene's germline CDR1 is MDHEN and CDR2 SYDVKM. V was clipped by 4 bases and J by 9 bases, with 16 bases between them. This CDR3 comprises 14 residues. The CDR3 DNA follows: TGTGCCAGCAGTTCCAACAATATTGGGGGTGAGCAGTTCTTC. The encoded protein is CASSSNNIGGEQFF.

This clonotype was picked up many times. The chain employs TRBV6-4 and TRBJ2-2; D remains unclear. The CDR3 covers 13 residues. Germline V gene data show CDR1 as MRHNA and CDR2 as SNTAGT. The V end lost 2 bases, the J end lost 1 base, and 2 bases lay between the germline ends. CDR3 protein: CASSDKNTGELFF. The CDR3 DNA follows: TGTGCCAGCAGTGACAAGAACACCGGGGAGCTGTTTTTT.